These 25 T cell receptor beta chains were all obtained from the same sample, sequenced in a study of a mutant IDH1 vaccine in newly diagnosed glioma. This table comes from immunoSEQ multiplex PCR, and its TCRdb copy is limited to in-frame clones, with some not included. Here the sample spans tens of thousands of clones, approximately 86% being singletons. These receptors' targets are unknown. Time point noted: week 5, during vaccination. Vaccinated patients received 300 ug of mutant IDH1 20-mer peptide per dose, with topical imiquimod. The source was PBMCs, collected from a glioma patient whose treatment included an IDH1 peptide vaccine. These receptors were taken from a woman younger than 35 with glioma. Some clones in this sample may be carry-over from other donors' samples.

This chain links TRBV9 with TRBJ1-4; 10 bases match TRBD1. Trimming took 2 bases from V and 7 from J; bases not matched to a gene: 5. Looked up from germline, CDR1 is SGDLS and CDR2 is YYNGEE. The CDR3 contains 15 residues. The chain's CDR3 is CASSVWTGGSEKLFF. The CDR3 DNA sequence: TGTGCCAGCAGCGTTTGGACAGGGGGTAGTGAAAAACTGTTTTTT.

In its sample, this clone was seen once. Sequence at one end of the junction differs from germline and may be a read error. The same CDR3 also results from other DNA sequences found in this sample. The chain uses TRBV5-1 and TRBJ1-1, with unresolved D. The germline V gene has CDR1 SGHRS and CDR2 YFSETQ. CDR3 length: 11 amino acids. CDR3 amino acids: CASRAYTEAFF. The CDR3 bases are TGCGCCAGTAGGGCCTACACTGAAGCTTTCTTC.

The chain joins TRBV29-1 to TRBJ2-7; D perhaps matches TRBD1 (6 bases). This CDR3 contains 13 residues. In germline, CDR1 is SQVTM, CDR2 ANQGSEA. Trimming stripped 7 bases from V and 0 bases from J, with 13 bases between. The CDR3 nucleotides are TGCAGCGCTGAGACAGGAACCTCCTACGAGCAGTACTTC. It encodes CSAETGTSYEQYF.

The CDR3 coding sequence is TGCAGCGTTGAAAGGACTAGCGGGACCCCAGATACGCAGTATTTT. Protein product: CSVERTSGTPDTQYF. The chain couples TRBV29-1 to TRBJ2-3, with 12 bases aligning to TRBD2. The length of the CDR3 is 15 residues. CDR1 is SQVTM and CDR2 is ANQGSEA in the germline V gene. V trimming: 2 bases; J trimming: 4 bases; junction bases outside the gene matches: 4.

The chain is built from TRBV6-1 and TRBJ1-3; tentative D call: TRBD1 (5 bases). Per the germline V gene, CDR1 is MNHNS and CDR2 is SASEGT. Trimming left V 1 base short and J 4 bases short, with 14 bases between. The CDR3 runs to 16 residues. CDR3 in DNA: TGTGCCAGCAGTGAAGACGCGGGCAGGGTCGGAAACACCATATATTTT. This codes for CASSEDAGRVGNTIYF.

The V call is TRBV4-3, the J call TRBJ2-7, with a possible D match to TRBD2 (5 bases). CDR1 is LGHNA and CDR2 is YSLEER in the germline V gene. This CDR3 has 13 residues. Trimming shortened V by 0 bases and J by 4 bases, and 7 bases separated the two germline ends. CDR3 DNA: TGCGCCAGCAGCCAAGATAGAGGGTACGAGCAGTACTTC. It codes for CASSQDRGYEQYF.

On this clone itself: One junction end does not reproduce the germline sequence, and a read error may be involved. This chain connects TRBV27 to TRBJ2-7; D is tentatively TRBD1 or TRBD2 (6 bases each). This CDR3 spans 13 amino acids. CDR1 and CDR2 (germline): MNHEY, SMNVEV (reference sequence). This CDR3 is CASSTRQAPRRVF. DNA for the CDR3: TGTGCCAGCAGTACCCGACAGGCCCCGCGGAGGGTCTTC.

This clone has more than one count but fewer than ten. The J gene is TRBJ1-5, the V gene TRBV6-5; no definite D call. V was clipped by 0 bases and J by 3 bases, with 12 bases between them. This CDR3 is built from 16 residues. Looked up from germline, CDR1 is MNHEY and CDR2 is SVGAGI. CDR3 sequence reads: CASSYSWQVNNQPQHF. CDR3 nucleotide sequence: TGTGCCAGCAGTTACTCTTGGCAGGTCAACAATCAGCCCCAGCATTTT.

This clone is termed medium-sized. The chain combines TRBV25-1 with TRBJ1-1; TRBD1 is a possible D gene (5 bases). The CDR3 spans 14 residues. Germline CDR1 is MGHDK and CDR2 is SYGVNS. Trimming shortened V by 2 bases and J by 8 bases, and 15 bases separated the two germline ends. The CDR3 is CASSEATVPSEAFF. CDR3 DNA sequence: TGTGCCAGCAGTGAAGCGACAGTCCCATCGGAAGCTTTCTTT.

The genes are TRBV25-1 and TRBJ1-2; D call uncertain. The CDR3 extends over 15 amino acids. Germline assignment: CDR1 MGHDK and CDR2 SYGVNS. V lost 1 base and J lost 4, with 13 bases in between. The CDR3 DNA is TGTGCCAGCAGTGAATTATATGAGGGTAGCTATGGCTACACCTTC. Translation gives CASSELYEGSYGYTF.

V usage is TRBV18 and J usage is TRBJ1-4, with TRBD1 identical over 9 bases. V was clipped by 2 bases and J by 8 bases; unmatched bases: 3. This CDR3 is 14 amino acids long. Germline V gives CDR1 KGHSH, CDR2 LQKENI. CDR3 region: CASSPFTGGEKLFF. CDR3 in DNA: TGTGCCAGCTCACCATTCACAGGGGGCGAAAAACTGTTTTTT.

The CDR3 bases are TGTGCCAGCAGCTTAGGTTCGGGGCCCAATCAGCCCCAGCATTTT. As protein: CASSLGSGPNQPQHF. The rearrangement uses TRBV7-9 and TRBJ1-5, with D possibly TRBD1 on 5 matching bases. Germline CDR1 reads SEHNR; CDR2 reads FQNEAQ (reference sequence). Trimming shortened V by 1 base and J by 3 bases, and 10 bases separated the two germline ends. The CDR3 loop spans 15 amino acids.

About this clone itself: Germline is not matched at one junction end, which may reflect a read error. V is TRBV6-4 and J is TRBJ1-1, with D tentatively TRBD1 (6 bases). This CDR3 has 14 amino acids. Germline loops: CDR1 MRHNA, CDR2 SNTAGT. The CDR3 nucleotides are TGTGCCAGCAGTTCCGGCGGGGACAACAGTGAAGCTTTCTTT. Amino acids: CASSSGGDNSEAFF.

Only a few counts were recorded for this clone. The CDR3 region has the DNA TGTGCCAGCAGCCCTCGGGGGGACACTGAAGCTTTCTTT. The encoded protein is CASSPRGDTEAFF. The rearrangement uses TRBV4-2 and TRBJ1-1; the D gene is possibly TRBD1 (5 bases). The CDR3 totals 13 residues. Trimming stripped 4 bases from V and 3 bases from J, with 9 bases between. Germline CDR1 is LGHNA and CDR2 is YNFKEQ.

There are a few counts of this clone. The rearrangement uses TRBV4-1 and TRBJ1-5; D unclear. Trimming left V 2 bases short and J 3 bases short, with 5 bases between. The length of the CDR3 is 13 residues. The germline V gene encodes CDR1 MGHRA and CDR2 YSYEKL. CDR3 in DNA: TGCGCCAGCAGCCAATCCCTCAATCAGCCCCAGCATTTT. Its translation is CASSQSLNQPQHF.

CDR3 loop: CASSLLNQPQHF. CDR3 bases: TGTGCCAGTAGCCTCTTAAATCAGCCCCAGCATTTT. The genes are TRBV19 and TRBJ1-5; D is ambiguous. Germline loops: CDR1 LNHDA, CDR2 SQIVND (reference sequence). V was pared by 6 bases and J by 4 bases, with 7 bases between. This CDR3 has 12 amino acids.

The chain carries TRBV9 and TRBJ2-5, with D possibly matching TRBD2 (5 bases). Trimming took off 4 bases at V and 5 bases at J, with 15 bases between the two ends. The CDR3 loop spans 14 amino acids. Germline V lookup: CDR1 SGDLS, CDR2 YYNGEE. The CDR3 sequence: CASSQTGVLETQYF. CDR3 in DNA: TGTGCCAGCAGCCAGACCGGGGTGTTGGAGACCCAGTACTTC.

As to this clone: Compared with germline, one end of the junction differs, possibly owing to a read error. V and J are TRBV7-9 and TRBJ2-3, with TRBD2 matching over 10 bases. The length of the CDR3 is 18 residues. Germline assignment: CDR1 SEHNR and CDR2 FQNEAQ (reference sequence). The CDR3 sequence is CAGSLRLAGDTSTDTQYF. The DNA for the CDR3 is TGTGCCGGCAGCTTAAGGCTAGCGGGAGACACTAGCACAGATACGCAGTATTTT.

The chain couples TRBV30 to TRBJ2-3, with D possibly being TRBD2 (5 bases). V was pared by 0 bases and J by 1 base, with 17 bases between. The CDR3 has 17 amino acids. Germline CDR1 reads GTSNPN; CDR2 reads SVGIG (reference sequence). In DNA, the CDR3 is TGTGCCTGGAGTGTAGGGTTCCGGGCGGGTGGCACAGATACGCAGTATTTT. Its protein is CAWSVGFRAGGTDTQYF.

This chain uses TRBV4-3 with TRBJ1-6; D ambiguous. The CDR3 has 14 amino acids. The ends were cut back, 1 base at V and 7 bases at J, with 8 bases in the middle. Germline lookup yields CDR1 LGHNA and CDR2 YSLEER. The CDR3 loop reads CASSQATSNSPLHF. The CDR3 nucleotides read TGCGCCAGCAGCCAAGCGACTTCCAATTCACCCCTCCACTTT.

The CDR3 DNA reads TGTGCCAGCAACCAGGGGGCCGCCGGGGAGCTGTTTTTT. This encodes CASNQGAAGELFF. The J gene is TRBJ2-2, the V gene TRBV9, with TRBD1 matching 8 bases. The V gene's germline CDR1 is SGDLS and CDR2 YYNGEE. CDR3 length: 13 amino acids. After removal of 6 bases from V and 6 bases from J, the junction contained 4 bases not matched to a gene.

The rearrangement joins TRBV19 to TRBJ1-3; weak D call: TRBD1 (5 bases). The CDR3 is 15 residues long. Germline values: CDR1 LNHDA, CDR2 SQIVND (reference sequence). V lost 3 bases, J lost 0 bases, and 9 bases lay in between. CDR3 sequence (DNA): TGTGCCAGTAGTATCCAGGGACTCTCTGGAAACACCATATATTTT. This translates into CASSIQGLSGNTIYF.

This chain's CDR3 is CASSPDPGQRYYEQYF. CDR3 nucleotide sequence: TGTGCCAGCAGCCCGGACCCGGGACAGAGATACTACGAGCAGTACTTC. The chain links TRBV5-6 to TRBJ2-7; TRBD1 agrees at 7 bases. V gave up 4 bases and J gave up 3 bases; unmatched junction bases: 13. Germline V gene data show CDR1 as SGHDT and CDR2 as YYEEEE. The CDR3 loop spans 16 amino acids.

This clone occurred a few times. This chain connects TRBV9 to TRBJ1-4, with D perhaps TRBD1 (5 bases). Germline CDR1 SGDLS, CDR2 YYNGEE. The germline V and J ends were trimmed by 3 bases and 0 bases, with 12 bases remaining between them. The CDR3 covers 16 residues. CDR3 amino acids: CASSGRQTPTNEKLFF. CDR3 nucleotide sequence: TGTGCCAGCAGCGGCAGACAGACACCAACTAATGAAAAACTGTTTTTT.

The chain links TRBV7-6 to TRBJ2-5; TRBD2 matches at 7 bases. Germline lookup yields CDR1 SGHVS and CDR2 FNYEAQ. There are 14 residues in the CDR3. The V gene end was trimmed by 1 base and the J gene end by 4 bases; junction bases not matched to a gene: 3. The chain's CDR3 is CASSLDWGGETQYF. The CDR3 nucleotides read TGTGCCAGCAGCTTAGATTGGGGGGGAGAGACCCAGTACTTC.